The 30 T cell receptor beta chains below come from one sample, sequenced in a study of blood T cells in healthy people across ages. Combining a sample-barcoded 5' primer with a J-beta primer mix, a second PCR ran for about 6 to 11 cycles. TCRdb passed the 5' RACE reads through MiXCR, listing each CDR3 protein once. This table holds roughly 1.5 million distinct CDR3 sequences, 35% to 45% found once. Sequenced input: blood. All receptors come from a woman between 18 and 29 years old in good health.

This clonotype was counted between two and nine times. J is TRBJ1-5 and V is TRBV12-3 or TRBV12-4, with 9 bases matching TRBD1. The length of the CDR3 is 14 residues. Unmatched junction bases numbered 2, after V lost 5 bases and J lost 3 bases. The CDR3 nucleotides are TGTGCCAGCAGTGGGGACAGGGTCAATCAGCCCCAGCATTTT. Translation gives CASSGDRVNQPQHF.

This clonotype was counted many times. This chain uses TRBV20-1 with TRBJ1-2; a weak D match, TRBD1 (5 bases). This CDR3 region has 12 residues. The germline CDR1 and CDR2 sequences are DFQATT and SNEGSKA (reference sequence). V lost 3 bases and J 7 bases, leaving 12 bases between the germline ends. The CDR3 DNA reads TGCAGTGCTAGGGTAGGGGATGGTGGCTACACCTTC. Translating gives CSARVGDGGYTF.

Only a few counts were recorded for this clonotype. The chain combines TRBV5-1 with TRBJ2-5, with D perhaps matching TRBD1 (5 bases). Trimming removed 1 base from V and 11 bases from J, with 15 bases in between. The germline gives CDR1 SGHRS, CDR2 YFSETQ. There are 13 residues in the CDR3. The CDR3 sequence: CASSLLGDNEQYF. The CDR3 nucleotides are TGCGCCAGCAGCTTGTTAGGGGATAATGAGCAGTACTTC.

This sequence joins TRBV20-1 and TRBJ1-1; TRBD1 matches 7 bases. V was pared by 4 bases and J by 2 bases, with 7 bases of the junction left unmatched. This CDR3 has 14 residues. The germline V gene has CDR1 DFQATT and CDR2 SNEGSKA (reference sequence). The CDR3 loop reads CSAKHRGPNTEAFF. DNA for the CDR3: TGCAGTGCTAAACACAGGGGTCCCAACACTGAAGCTTTCTTT.

The chain combines TRBV10-3 with TRBJ2-5; D is possibly TRBD2 (6 bases). The CDR3 has 12 residues. CDR1 and CDR2 (germline): ENHRY, SYGVKD. V was cut by 6 bases and J by 11 bases, with 16 bases left in between. CDR3 DNA sequence: TGTGCCATCAGCACGGGGCGGGATGAGCAGTACTTC. It translates to CAISTGRDEQYF.

The chain recombines TRBV18 with TRBJ2-1; 8 nucleotides line up with TRBD2. This CDR3 has 16 residues. Germline trimming cut 0 bases from V and 6 bases from J; bases unmatched to any gene: 7. CDR1 and CDR2 (germline): KGHSH, LQKENI. In nucleotides, the CDR3 is TGTGCCAGCTCACCACCGGGTAGCGGGATTACCAATGAGCAGTTCTTC. This gives the protein CASSPPGSGITNEQFF.

This clonotype has just a few counts. J is TRBJ2-7 and V is TRBV5-1; 10 nucleotides match TRBD2. Germline V gene lookup returns CDR1 SGHRS and CDR2 YFSETQ. With 0 bases clipped from V and 3 bases from J, the junction kept 9 bases outside the gene matches. The CDR3 loop spans 17 amino acids. The CDR3 DNA sequence: TGCGCCAGCAGCTTGGCAGGACTAGCGGCTTCGAGCTACGAGCAGTACTTC. Translating gives CASSLAGLAASSYEQYF.

As concerns this clonotype: In this CDR3 the conserved last residue, phenylalanine or tryptophan, is missing, so a read error is likely. The rearrangement links TRBV7-2 to TRBJ1-5; 7 positions agree with TRBD1. The V gene end was trimmed by 1 base and the J gene end by 6 bases; junction bases not matched to a gene: 3. The CDR3 runs 14 residues. The germline V gene has CDR1 SGHTA and CDR2 FQGNSA. The CDR3 spells CASSLDRGSQPQHL. The CDR3 coding sequence is TGTGCCAGCAGCTTAGACAGGGGCAGTCAGCCCCAGCATCTT.

Concerning this clonotype: Compared with germline, one end of the junction differs, possibly owing to a read error. The chain employs TRBV7-2 and TRBJ2-7, with TRBD2 matching 10 bases. CDR1 is SGHTA and CDR2 is FQGNSA in the germline V gene. This CDR3 has 14 amino acids. The CDR3 DNA follows: TGTGCCAGTAGCTTCCTAGCGGGAGCTAATGAGCAGTACTTC. It specifies CASSFLAGANEQYF.

The chain has TRBV5-5 and TRBJ1-5; D unresolved. Germline-derived CDR1 and CDR2 are SGHKS and YYEKEE (reference sequence). V lost 1 base to trimming and J lost 1 base, with 6 bases between them. This CDR3 has 14 amino acids. CDR3 loop: CASSLTLSNQPQHF. CDR3 sequence (DNA): TGTGCCAGCAGCTTGACTCTAAGCAATCAGCCCCAGCATTTT.

V gene TRBV7-2 combines with J gene TRBJ2-2; D is unclear. Germline V gene sequence: CDR1 SGHTA, CDR2 FQGNSA. The germline V and J ends were trimmed by 5 bases and 4 bases, with 20 bases remaining between them. The CDR3 sequence is 17 residues long. Written as DNA, the CDR3 is TGTGCCAGCAGCCCACTAACTTCTCTCATGAGCACCGGGGAGCTGTTTTTT. Translating gives CASSPLTSLMSTGELFF.

This clonotype was recorded a few times. The genes are TRBV7-9 and TRBJ2-2; maybe TRBD1 (6 bases). There are 15 residues in the CDR3. In germline, CDR1 is SEHNR, CDR2 FQNEAQ (reference sequence). V was clipped by 3 bases and J by 4 bases, with 12 bases between them. The CDR3 region is CASSLEGGSTGELFF. In DNA form, the CDR3 reads TGTGCCAGCAGCTTGGAAGGGGGATCCACCGGGGAGCTGTTTTTT.

The chain has TRBV27 and TRBJ1-4; D is uncertain. The CDR3 consists of 18 residues. CDR1 is MNHEY, CDR2 SMNVEV, per germline (reference sequence). The germline V and J ends were trimmed by 6 bases and 0 bases, with 20 bases remaining between them. This chain's CDR3 is CASSPRGGRVATNEKLFF. The CDR3 DNA reads TGTGCCAGCAGCCCCCGGGGAGGCCGCGTTGCAACTAATGAAAAACTGTTTTTT.

The chain has TRBV27 and TRBJ1-1; D ambiguous. V was cut by 5 bases and J by 7 bases, with 14 bases left in between. This CDR3 region has 13 residues. Germline CDR1 is MNHEY and CDR2 is SMNVEV (reference sequence). This chain's CDR3 is CASSVGRHYEAFF. For the CDR3, the DNA is TGTGCCAGCAGTGTCGGACGGCATTATGAAGCTTTCTTT.

The J gene is TRBJ2-3, the V gene TRBV12-3 or TRBV12-4; D gene unclear. The length of the CDR3 is 12 residues. V lost 3 bases, J lost 6 bases, and 7 bases lay in between. DNA of the CDR3: TGTGCCAGCAGTTTTCACCGGGATACGCAGTATTTT. This encodes CASSFHRDTQYF.

With respect to this clonotype: A read error may be the cause here, since a much bigger clone is one base away. The chain joins TRBV12-3 or TRBV12-4 to TRBJ1-2, with D possibly being TRBD1 (5 bases). The CDR3 contains 14 residues. Trimming shortened V by 5 bases and J by 2 bases, and 12 bases separated the two germline ends. CDR3 sequence (DNA): TGTGCCAGCAGTGTTCTACAGGCGAACTATGGCTACACCTTC. Translated: CASSVLQANYGYTF.

The chain has TRBV28 and TRBJ2-7; D unresolved. V shed 3 bases and J shed 3 bases, with 12 bases lying between them. The CDR3 length is 14 residues. Looked up from germline, CDR1 is MDHEN and CDR2 is SYDVKM. The CDR3 region is CASSFPSSIYEQYF. In nucleotides, the CDR3 is TGTGCCAGCAGTTTTCCTAGTAGCATCTACGAGCAGTACTTC. The whole variable domain, remainder taken from reference TRBV28 and TRBJ2-7, is DVKVTQSSRYLVKRTGEKVFLECVQDMDHENMFWYRQDPGLGLRLIYFSYDVKMKEKGDIPEGYSVSREKKERFSLILESASTNQTSMYLCASSFPSSIYEQYFGPGTRLTVT.

Comment on this clonotype: At one end, the junction sequence differs from germline, possibly due to a read error. The chain carries TRBV20-1 and TRBJ2-4; D not resolved. The last part of the DNA fits TRBJ2-7 better; the J call may be wrong. The CDR3 extends over 13 amino acids. The V gene's germline CDR1 is DFQATT and CDR2 SNEGSKA (reference sequence). CDR3: CGAAPGSTYEQYF. In DNA form, the CDR3 reads TGCGGTGCTGCTCCGGGTTCCACCTACGAGCAGTACTTC.

The CDR3 is CASSLGSGGVSYNEQFF. CDR3 nucleotide sequence: TGTGCCAGCAGCTTAGGTTCTGGCGGAGTCTCCTACAATGAGCAGTTCTTC. This chain uses TRBV7-9 with TRBJ2-1; no reliable D call. The CDR3 contains 17 residues. In germline, CDR1 is SEHNR, CDR2 FQNEAQ (reference sequence). Trimming shortened V by 1 base and J by 0 bases, and 13 bases separated the two germline ends.

This clonotype was detected a few times. J is TRBJ2-5 and V is TRBV20-1, with TRBD2 as a possible D gene (5 bases). The CDR3 extends over 13 amino acids. In germline, CDR1 is DFQATT, CDR2 SNEGSKA (reference sequence). V lost 5 bases to trimming and J lost 4 bases, with 14 bases between them. The CDR3 sequence: CSAGKRTTETQYF. The CDR3 nucleotides are TGCAGTGCTGGGAAGCGGACCACAGAGACCCAGTACTTC.

This clonotype was seen many times. The chain combines TRBV6-5 with TRBJ1-6; D is unresolved. Germline V CDR1 and CDR2: MNHEY, SVGAGI. The CDR3 length is 16 residues. V was pared by 0 bases and J by 4 bases, with 10 bases between. The CDR3 loop is CASSYSEGIYNSPLHF. The CDR3 DNA follows: TGTGCCAGCAGTTACTCGGAAGGGATATATAATTCACCCCTCCACTTT.

This clonotype has just one count. The chain joins TRBV4-2 to TRBJ2-2; TRBD1 matches at 7 bases. Germline values: CDR1 LGHNA, CDR2 YNFKEQ. The CDR3 is 15 residues long. The V gene end was trimmed by 6 bases and the J gene end by 7 bases; junction bases not matched to a gene: 11. This chain's CDR3 is CASRQWTGEGGELFF. The CDR3 DNA reads TGTGCCAGCAGGCAGTGGACAGGAGAGGGCGGGGAGCTGTTTTTT.

This chain links TRBV27 with TRBJ2-7; 9 bases map to TRBD2. Germline trimming cut 5 bases from V and 6 bases from J; bases unmatched to any gene: 5. The CDR3 spans 13 residues. Germline loops: CDR1 MNHEY, CDR2 SMNVEV (reference sequence). The DNA of the CDR3 is TGTGCCAGCAGTACGGGACTAGCAAGCGAGCAGTACTTC. It is translated as CASSTGLASEQYF.

This clonotype was found a few times. This rearrangement joins TRBV29-1 to TRBJ1-1, with TRBD1 matching 8 bases. V was pared by 6 bases and J by 3 bases, with 6 bases of the junction left unmatched. The CDR3 is 13 amino acids. Germline V gene sequence: CDR1 SQVTM, CDR2 ANQGSEA. CDR3 amino acids: CSVYHRGDTEAFF. DNA for the CDR3: TGCAGCGTCTACCACAGGGGGGACACTGAAGCTTTCTTT. The complete variable domain, with remaining parts taken from reference TRBV29-1 and TRBJ1-1, reads SAVISQKPSRDICQRGTSLTIQCQVDSQVTMMFWYRQQPGQSLTLIATANQGSEATYESGFVIDKFPISRPNLTFSTLTVSNMSPEDSSIYLCSVYHRGDTEAFFGQGTRLTVV.

The V and J genes are TRBV6-6 and TRBJ2-1; TRBD1 might be the D (6 bases). The CDR3 has 14 amino acids. Germline loops: CDR1 MNHNY, CDR2 SVGAGI (reference sequence). The germline V and J ends were trimmed by 8 bases and 6 bases, with 17 bases remaining between them. The CDR3 coding sequence is TGTGCCAGCCGCGAGAGCAAACAGGGCAATGAGCAGTTCTTC. Translating it yields CASRESKQGNEQFF.

The chain has TRBV5-1 and TRBJ2-3, with TRBD2 identical over 7 bases. The CDR3 contains 15 residues. The germline V gene has CDR1 SGHRS and CDR2 YFSETQ. With V trimmed by 4 bases and J by 2 bases, 7 bases remained unmatched. In DNA, the CDR3 is TGCGCCAGCAGCCGATCCGGGACTAACACAGATACGCAGTATTTT. Translation: CASSRSGTNTDTQYF.

The chain combines TRBV4-3 with TRBJ2-3, with 12 nucleotides matching TRBD2. The V gene's germline CDR1 is LGHNA and CDR2 YSLEER. This CDR3 spans 19 amino acids. The junction had 10 bases not matched to a gene; V was cut back by 0 bases and J by 3 bases. The CDR3 sequence is CASSQDSSGGAFETDTQYF. The DNA for the CDR3 is TGCGCCAGCAGCCAAGATTCTAGCGGGGGGGCTTTTGAGACAGATACGCAGTATTTT.

This clonotype was counted only a few times. This sequence joins TRBV27 and TRBJ2-4; 10 nucleotides align to TRBD1. This CDR3 region has 16 residues. Trimming cost V 10 bases and J 0 bases; bases outside gene matches: 9. The germline V gene encodes CDR1 MNHEY and CDR2 SMNVEV (reference sequence). CDR3 DNA: TGTGCCACATCGACAGGGGGCCCCGTAGCCAAAAACATTCAGTACTTC. Its translation is CATSTGGPVAKNIQYF.

The chain combines TRBV4-1 with TRBJ1-4; maybe TRBD1 (6 bases). Between the trimmed V and J ends, which lost 4 bases and 14 bases, there was a span of 26 bases. In germline, CDR1 is MGHRA, CDR2 YSYEKL. The CDR3 loop spans 16 amino acids. The CDR3 loop is CASSPMEGGPPEWLFF. In nucleotides, the CDR3 is TGCGCCAGCAGCCCGATGGAGGGGGGACCGCCCGAATGGCTGTTTTTT.

The chain links TRBV5-1 to TRBJ2-1; 8 nucleotides agree with TRBD1. V dropped 0 bases and J dropped 1; count of bases not matched to a gene: 15. CDR3 length equals 20 residues. CDR1 and CDR2 from the germline V gene are SGHRS and YFSETQ. CDR3 region: CASSLDGDLIGQGSYNEQFF. As DNA, the CDR3 is TGCGCCAGCAGCTTGGATGGTGACTTAATTGGACAGGGATCCTACAATGAGCAGTTCTTC.